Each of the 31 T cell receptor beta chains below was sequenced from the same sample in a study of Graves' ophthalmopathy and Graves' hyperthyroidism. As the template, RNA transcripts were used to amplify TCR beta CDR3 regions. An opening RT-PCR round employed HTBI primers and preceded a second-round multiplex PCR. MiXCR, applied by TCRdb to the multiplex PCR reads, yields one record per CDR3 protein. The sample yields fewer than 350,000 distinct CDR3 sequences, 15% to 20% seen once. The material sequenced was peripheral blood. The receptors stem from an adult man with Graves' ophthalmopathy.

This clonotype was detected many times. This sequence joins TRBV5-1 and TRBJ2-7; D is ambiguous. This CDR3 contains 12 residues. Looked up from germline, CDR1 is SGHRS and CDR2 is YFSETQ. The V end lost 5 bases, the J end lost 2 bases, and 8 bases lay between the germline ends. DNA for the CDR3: TGCGCCAGCAGAGCATCCACCTACGAGCAGTACTTC. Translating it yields CASRASTYEQYF. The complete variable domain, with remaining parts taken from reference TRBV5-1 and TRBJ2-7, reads KAGVTQTPRYLIKTRGQQVTLSCSPISGHRSVSWYQQTPGQGLQFLFEYFSETQRNKGNFPGRFSGRQFSNSRSEMNVSTLELGDSALYLCASRASTYEQYFGPGTRLTVT.

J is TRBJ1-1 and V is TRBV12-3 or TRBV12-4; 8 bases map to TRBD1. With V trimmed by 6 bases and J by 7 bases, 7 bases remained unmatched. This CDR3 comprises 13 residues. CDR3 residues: CASSKGTGIEAFF. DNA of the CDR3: TGTGCCAGCAGCAAAGGGACAGGTATTGAAGCTTTCTTT.

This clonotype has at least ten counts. The CDR3 nucleotides read TGTGCCAGCGCTAGTGCAACCATGAACACTGAAGCTTTCTTT. It yields the protein CASASATMNTEAFF. This chain connects TRBV7-2 to TRBJ1-1; D not resolved. Germline V gene data show CDR1 as SGHTA and CDR2 as FQGNSA. The germline V and J ends were trimmed by 8 bases and 0 bases, with 13 bases remaining between them. This CDR3 spans 14 amino acids.

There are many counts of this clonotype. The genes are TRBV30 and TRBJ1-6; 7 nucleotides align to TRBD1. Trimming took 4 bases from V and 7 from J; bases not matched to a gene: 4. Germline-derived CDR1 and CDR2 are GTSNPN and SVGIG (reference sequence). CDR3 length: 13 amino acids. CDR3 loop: CAWKGQPNSPLHF. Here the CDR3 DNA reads TGTGCCTGGAAGGGACAGCCGAATTCACCCCTCCACTTT.

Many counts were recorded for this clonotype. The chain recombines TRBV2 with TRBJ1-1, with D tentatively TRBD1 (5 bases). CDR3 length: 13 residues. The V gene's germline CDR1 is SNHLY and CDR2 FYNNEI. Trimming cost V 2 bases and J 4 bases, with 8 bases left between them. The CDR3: CASSELGGTEAFF. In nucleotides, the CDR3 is TGTGCCAGCAGTGAACTGGGGGGCACTGAAGCTTTCTTT.

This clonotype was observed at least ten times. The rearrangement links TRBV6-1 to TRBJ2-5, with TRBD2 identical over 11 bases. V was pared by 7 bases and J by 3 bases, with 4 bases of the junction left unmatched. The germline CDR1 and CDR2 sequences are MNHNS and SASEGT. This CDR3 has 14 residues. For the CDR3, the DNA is TGTGCCAGCAAAGAGGGACTAGCGGAAGAGACCCAGTACTTC. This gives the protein CASKEGLAEETQYF.

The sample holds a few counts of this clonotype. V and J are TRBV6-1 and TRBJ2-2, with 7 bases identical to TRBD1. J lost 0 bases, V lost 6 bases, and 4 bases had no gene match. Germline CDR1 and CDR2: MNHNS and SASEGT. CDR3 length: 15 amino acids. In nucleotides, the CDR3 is TGTGCCAGCAGGGATGACAGGGCGAACACCGGGGAGCTGTTTTTT. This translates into CASRDDRANTGELFF.

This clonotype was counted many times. The chain's CDR3 is CASSIGLAGGSEQFF. The CDR3 DNA follows: TGCGCCAGCAGCATAGGACTAGCGGGAGGTAGTGAGCAGTTCTTC. This chain connects TRBV5-1 to TRBJ2-1; 14 bases match TRBD2. Germline lookup yields CDR1 SGHRS and CDR2 YFSETQ. The CDR3 is made up of 15 amino acids. The trim removed 4 bases at V and 9 bases at J, leaving 6 bases unmatched.

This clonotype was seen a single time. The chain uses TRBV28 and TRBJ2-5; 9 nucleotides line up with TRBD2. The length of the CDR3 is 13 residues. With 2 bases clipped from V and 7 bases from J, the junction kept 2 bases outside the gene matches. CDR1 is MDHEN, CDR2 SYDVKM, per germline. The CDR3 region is CASSLRGGATQYF. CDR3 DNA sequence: TGTGCCAGCAGTTTACGCGGGGGGGCGACCCAGTACTTC.

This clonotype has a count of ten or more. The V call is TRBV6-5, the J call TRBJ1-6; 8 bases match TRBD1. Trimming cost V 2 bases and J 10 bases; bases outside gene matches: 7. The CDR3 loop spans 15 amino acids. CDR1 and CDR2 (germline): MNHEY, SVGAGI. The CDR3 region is CASSYAPGGGSPLHF. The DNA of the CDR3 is TGTGCCAGCAGTTACGCGCCAGGGGGCGGATCACCCCTCCACTTT.

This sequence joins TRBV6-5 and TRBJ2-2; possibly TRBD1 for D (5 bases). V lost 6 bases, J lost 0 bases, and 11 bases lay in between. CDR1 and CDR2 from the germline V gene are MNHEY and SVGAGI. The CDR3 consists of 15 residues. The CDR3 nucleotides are TGTGCCAGCAGACTCGACAGATCGAACACCGGGGAGCTGTTTTTT. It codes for CASRLDRSNTGELFF.

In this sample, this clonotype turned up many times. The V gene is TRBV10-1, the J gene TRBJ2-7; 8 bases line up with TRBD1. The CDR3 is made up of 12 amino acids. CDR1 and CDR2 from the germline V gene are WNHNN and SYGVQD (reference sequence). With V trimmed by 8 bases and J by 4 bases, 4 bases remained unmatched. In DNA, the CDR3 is TGCGCCAGCGCAGGGGGCCCTTACGAGCAGTACTTC. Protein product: CASAGGPYEQYF.

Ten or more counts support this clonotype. CDR3 protein: CAWSHGTGSHYEQYF. The CDR3 DNA sequence: TGTGCCTGGAGTCATGGGACAGGGAGTCACTACGAGCAGTACTTC. This chain uses TRBV30 with TRBJ2-7, with 9 bases identical to TRBD1. V lost 2 bases to trimming and J lost 3 bases; unmatched junction nucleotides: 8. Germline-derived CDR1 and CDR2 are GTSNPN and SVGIG (reference sequence). The CDR3 has 15 amino acids.

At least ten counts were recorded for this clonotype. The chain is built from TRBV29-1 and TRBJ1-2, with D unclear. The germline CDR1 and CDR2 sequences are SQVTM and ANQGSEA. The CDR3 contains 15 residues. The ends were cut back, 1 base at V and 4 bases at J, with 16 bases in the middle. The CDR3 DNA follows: TGCAGCGTTGAAGCGGCCTCATCGGCAGGCTATGGCTACACCTTC. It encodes CSVEAASSAGYGYTF. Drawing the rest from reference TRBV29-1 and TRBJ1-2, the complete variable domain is SAVISQKPSRDICQRGTSLTIQCQVDSQVTMMFWYRQQPGQSLTLIATANQGSEATYESGFVIDKFPISRPNLTFSTLTVSNMSPEDSSIYLCSVEAASSAGYGYTFGSGTRLTVV.

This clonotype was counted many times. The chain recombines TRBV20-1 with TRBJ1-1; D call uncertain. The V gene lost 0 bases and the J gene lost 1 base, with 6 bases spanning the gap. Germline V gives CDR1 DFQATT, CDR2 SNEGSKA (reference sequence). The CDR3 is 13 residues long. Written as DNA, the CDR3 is TGCAGTGCTAGAGATCCGGAGAACACTGAAGCTTTCTTT. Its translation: CSARDPENTEAFF.

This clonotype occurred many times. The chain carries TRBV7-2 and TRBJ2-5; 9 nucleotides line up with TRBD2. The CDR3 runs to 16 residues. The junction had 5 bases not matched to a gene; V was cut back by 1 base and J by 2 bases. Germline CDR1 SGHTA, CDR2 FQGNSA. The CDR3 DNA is TGTGCCAGCAGCTTAGATGCTAGCGGGGTTCAAGAGACCCAGTACTTC. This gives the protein CASSLDASGVQETQYF.

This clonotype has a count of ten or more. CDR3: CASRVVPGQATYEQYF. CDR3 in DNA: TGTGCCAGCAGGGTGGTACCGGGACAGGCGACCTACGAGCAGTACTTC. The chain is built from TRBV7-6 and TRBJ2-7; TRBD1 matches at 8 bases. CDR1 SGHVS and CDR2 FNYEAQ come from the germline V gene. V was pared by 6 bases and J by 2 bases, with 12 bases of the junction left unmatched. The CDR3 sequence is 16 residues long. Full variable domain (remainder filled in from reference TRBV7-6 and TRBJ2-7): GAGVSQSPRYKVTKRGQDVALRCDPISGHVSLYWYRQALGQGPEFLTYFNYEAQQDKSGLPNDRFSAERPEGSISTLTIQRTEQRDSAMYRCASRVVPGQATYEQYFGPGTRLTVT.

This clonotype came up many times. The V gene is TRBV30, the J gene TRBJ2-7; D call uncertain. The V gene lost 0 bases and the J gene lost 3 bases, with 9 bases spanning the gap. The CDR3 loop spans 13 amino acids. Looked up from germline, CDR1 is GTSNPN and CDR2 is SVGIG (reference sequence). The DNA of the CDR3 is TGTGCCTGGAGTGTAGGCAGGATCTACGAGCAGTACTTC. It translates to CAWSVGRIYEQYF.

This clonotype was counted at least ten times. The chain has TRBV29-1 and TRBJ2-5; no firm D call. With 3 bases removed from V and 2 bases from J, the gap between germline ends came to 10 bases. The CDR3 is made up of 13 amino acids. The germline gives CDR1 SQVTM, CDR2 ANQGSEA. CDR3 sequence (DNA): TGCAGCGTTGATTGGCAGAAACAAGAGACCCAGTACTTC. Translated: CSVDWQKQETQYF.

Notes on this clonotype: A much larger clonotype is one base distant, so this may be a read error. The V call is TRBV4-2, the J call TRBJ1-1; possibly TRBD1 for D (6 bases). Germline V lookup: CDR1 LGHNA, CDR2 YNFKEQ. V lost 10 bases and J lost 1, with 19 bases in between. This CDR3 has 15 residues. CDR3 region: CANRIQGQANTEAFF. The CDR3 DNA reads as TGTGCCAACAGAATTCAGGGGCAAGCGAACACTGAAGCTTTCTTT.

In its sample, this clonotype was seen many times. The CDR3 nucleotides are TGTGCCAGCAGCCCACCTGGGACAGGGGGCACCCTTGCCAATCAGCCCCAGCATTTT. Amino acid sequence: CASSPPGTGGTLANQPQHF. This sequence joins TRBV2 and TRBJ1-5; 12 nucleotides align to TRBD1. V lost 6 bases to trimming and J lost 3 bases; unmatched junction nucleotides: 15. This CDR3 is 19 amino acids long. Germline V gene lookup returns CDR1 SNHLY and CDR2 FYNNEI.

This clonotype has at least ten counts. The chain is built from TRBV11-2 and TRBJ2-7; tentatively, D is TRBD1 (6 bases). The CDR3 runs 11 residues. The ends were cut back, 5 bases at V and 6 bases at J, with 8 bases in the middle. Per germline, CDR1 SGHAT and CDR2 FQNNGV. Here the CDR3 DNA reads TGTGCCAGCAGCGTAGGGGGCGAGCAGTACTTC. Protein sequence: CASSVGGEQYF.

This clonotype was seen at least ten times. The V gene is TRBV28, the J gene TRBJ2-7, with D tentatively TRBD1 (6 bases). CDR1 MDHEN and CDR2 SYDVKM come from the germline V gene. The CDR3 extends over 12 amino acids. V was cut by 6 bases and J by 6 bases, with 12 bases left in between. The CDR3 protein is CASSLQGFEQYF. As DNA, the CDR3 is TGTGCCAGCAGCTTACAGGGTTTCGAGCAGTACTTC.

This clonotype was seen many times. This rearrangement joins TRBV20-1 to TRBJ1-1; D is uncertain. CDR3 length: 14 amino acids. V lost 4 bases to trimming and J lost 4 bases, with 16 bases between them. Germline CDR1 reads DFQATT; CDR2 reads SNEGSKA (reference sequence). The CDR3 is CSATFDGRGTEAFF. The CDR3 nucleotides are TGCAGTGCTACCTTTGACGGCCGCGGCACTGAAGCTTTCTTT.

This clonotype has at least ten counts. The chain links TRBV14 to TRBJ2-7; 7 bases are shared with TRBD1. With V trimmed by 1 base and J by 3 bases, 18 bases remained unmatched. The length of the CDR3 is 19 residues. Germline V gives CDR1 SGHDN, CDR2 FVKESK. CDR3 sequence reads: CASSQGALGSTGMSYEQYF. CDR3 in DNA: TGTGCCAGCAGCCAAGGAGCACTGGGGTCGACAGGGATGAGCTACGAGCAGTACTTC.

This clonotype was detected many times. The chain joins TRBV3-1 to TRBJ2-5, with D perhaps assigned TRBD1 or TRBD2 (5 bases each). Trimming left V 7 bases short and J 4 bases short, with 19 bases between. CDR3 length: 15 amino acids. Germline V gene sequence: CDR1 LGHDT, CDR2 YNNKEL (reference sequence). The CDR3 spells CASIGEGRKPETQYF. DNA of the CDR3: TGTGCCAGCATTGGAGAGGGGCGCAAACCAGAGACCCAGTACTTC.

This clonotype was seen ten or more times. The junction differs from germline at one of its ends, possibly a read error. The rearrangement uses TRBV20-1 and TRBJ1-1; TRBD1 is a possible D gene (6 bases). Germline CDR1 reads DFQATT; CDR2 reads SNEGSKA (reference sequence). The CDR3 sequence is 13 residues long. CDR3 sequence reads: CSARGGRGAEAFF. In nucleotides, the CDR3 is TGCAGTGCAAGAGGGGGAAGGGGAGCTGAAGCTTTCTTT.

DNA for the CDR3: TGTGCCAGCAGTCGGTCAGGGTACGAGCAGTACTTC. Protein sequence: CASSRSGYEQYF. V usage is TRBV6-1 and J usage is TRBJ2-7; D is perhaps TRBD1 (5 bases). Germline CDR1 is MNHNS and CDR2 is SASEGT. V was clipped by 5 bases and J by 4 bases, with 9 bases between them. CDR3 size: 12 residues.

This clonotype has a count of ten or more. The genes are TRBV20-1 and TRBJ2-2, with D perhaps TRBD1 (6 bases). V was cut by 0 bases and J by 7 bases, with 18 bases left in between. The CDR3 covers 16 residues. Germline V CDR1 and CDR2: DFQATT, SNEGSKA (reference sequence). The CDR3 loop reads CSARESTGKGDGELFF. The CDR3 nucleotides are TGCAGTGCTAGAGAGTCGACAGGAAAGGGGGACGGGGAGCTGTTTTTT.

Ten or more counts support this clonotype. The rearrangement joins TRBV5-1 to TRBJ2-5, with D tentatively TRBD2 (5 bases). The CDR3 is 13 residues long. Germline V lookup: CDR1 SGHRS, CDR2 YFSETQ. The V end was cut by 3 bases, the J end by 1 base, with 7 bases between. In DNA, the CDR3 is TGCGCCAGCAGCTCACTAGTCCAAGAGACCCAGTACTTC. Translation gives CASSSLVQETQYF.

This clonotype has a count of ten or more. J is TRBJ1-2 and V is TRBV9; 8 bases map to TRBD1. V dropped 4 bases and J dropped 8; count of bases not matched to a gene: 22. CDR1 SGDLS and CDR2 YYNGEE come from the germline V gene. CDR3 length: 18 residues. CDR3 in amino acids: CASSFKGSVAGGINGYTF. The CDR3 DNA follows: TGTGCCAGCAGCTTCAAGGGTTCGGTCGCAGGGGGCATCAACGGCTACACCTTC.